These 8 T cell receptor beta chains were all obtained from the same sample, sequenced in a study of multiple sclerosis patients with progressive multifocal leukoencephalopathy. The sample's time point: before natalizumab initiation. Produced via immunoSEQ multiplex PCR; TCRdb's table is partial and in-frame only. Among 25,000 to 35,000 clones, approximately 90% were seen once, and the ten largest hold approximately 1.1%. Sequencing was carried out using PBMCs. The receptors here all came from a human donor with multiple sclerosis.

The sample holds one count of this clone. This CDR3 reads CASSIDFRPTRYNSPLHF. In DNA form, the CDR3 reads TGTGCCAGTAGTATAGATTTTCGACCTACCCGCTATAATTCACCCCTCCACTTT. The V and J genes are TRBV19 and TRBJ1-6; D unresolved. Germline CDR1 reads LNHDA; CDR2 reads SQIVND (reference sequence). CDR3 length: 18 residues. V was cut by 0 bases and J by 3 bases, with 15 bases left in between.

By sample share, this clone is medium-sized. The chain uses TRBV27 and TRBJ2-1, with a possible D match to TRBD2 (5 bases). The CDR3 totals 15 residues. The V and J ends lost 2 bases and 0 bases respectively, with 8 bases between them. The germline gives CDR1 MNHEY, CDR2 SMNVEV (reference sequence). The DNA of the CDR3 is TGTGCCAGCAGTTTACGGACTGACTCCTACAATGAGCAGTTCTTC. Protein product: CASSLRTDSYNEQFF.

The chain couples TRBV4-1 to TRBJ2-7; weak D call: TRBD1 (5 bases). The CDR3 covers 15 residues. Per the germline V gene, CDR1 is MGHRA and CDR2 is YSYEKL. Trimming left V 1 base short and J 3 bases short, with 13 bases between. CDR3 amino acids: CASSQAPSTDYEQYF. As DNA, the CDR3 is TGCGCCAGCAGCCAAGCACCGTCGACAGACTACGAGCAGTACTTC.

In its sample, this clone was seen a few times. This chain connects TRBV5-4 to TRBJ1-2, with TRBD1 matching 7 bases. V dropped 2 bases and J dropped 4; count of bases not matched to a gene: 5. This CDR3 is 14 amino acids long. Germline CDR1 reads SGHNT; CDR2 reads YYREEE (reference sequence). In DNA form, the CDR3 reads TGTGCCAGCAGCTTCGACAGGGAAACCTATGGCTACACCTTC. Its translation is CASSFDRETYGYTF.

This chain joins TRBV6-4 and TRBJ2-2, with D unclear. CDR1 is MRHNA, CDR2 SNTAGT, per germline. The CDR3 runs 14 residues. Trimming took 2 bases from V and 3 from J, leaving 7 bases between them. The CDR3 DNA follows: TGTGCCAGCAGTGACCTAACCGACACCGGGGAGCTGTTTTTT. This gives the protein CASSDLTDTGELFF.

The chain joins TRBV6-1 to TRBJ2-6, with a weak D call TRBD2 (5 bases). V shed 2 bases and J shed 1 base, with 9 bases lying between them. The length of the CDR3 is 16 residues. The germline CDR1 and CDR2 sequences are MNHNS and SASEGT. The CDR3 protein is CASSERAGSGANVLTF. The CDR3 DNA sequence: TGTGCCAGCAGTGAACGCGCGGGTTCTGGGGCCAACGTCCTGACTTTC.

This chain joins TRBV19 and TRBJ2-3; D is perhaps TRBD1 (6 bases). Germline V CDR1 and CDR2: LNHDA, SQIVND (reference sequence). V lost 1 base and J 0 bases, leaving 8 bases between the germline ends. This CDR3 contains 15 residues. CDR3 sequence: CASSIGQGSTDTQYF. CDR3 DNA: TGTGCCAGTAGTATAGGGCAGGGGAGCACAGATACGCAGTATTTT.

The V gene is TRBV5-1, the J gene TRBJ1-2; D gene ambiguous. V dropped 6 bases and J dropped 3 bases, with 12 bases sitting between them. CDR1 SGHRS and CDR2 YFSETQ come from the germline V gene. The CDR3 consists of 13 residues. The CDR3 DNA reads TGCGCCAGCATGGGAGTCTCGGACTATGGCTACACCTTC. Its translation is CASMGVSDYGYTF.